This T cell receptor (beta chain) was captured in a study of T cell changes during pregnancy in multiple sclerosis (dated by TCRdb to the late 2010s). About the study as a whole: In women with multiple sclerosis, the researchers looked at how the T cell repertoire shifted as pregnancy progressed.

Concerning this clone: The antigen it binds to is not known. No much larger clone is present one base from it, and per-base qualities are unavailable.

Libraries came from the immunoSEQ multiplex PCR assay. TCRdb carries this immuneACCESS record with in-frame sequences only. Its versions omit some clonotypes, under half of them owing to an unresolved V gene in the studies checked, with the rest unexplained. Recorded for this sample are about 52,000 clones; roughly nine tenths of them occurred a single time. The top ten clonotypes cover 0.35% to 0.45% of the sample. Reading the germline V gene gives CDR1 MNHNS and CDR2 SASEGT. From the cysteine through the phenylalanine, the CDR3 covers 13 amino acids. Only CDR3 DNA remains: 39 bases, in frame from the first base. V gives up 3 bases and J gives up 7 bases, and the segment between their germline ends measures 9 bases.

The receptor was derived from a female donor with multiple sclerosis, enrolled in a pregnancy study. The rearranged segments are TRBV6-1 and TRBJ2-2; matching of 5 bases hints at TRBD1 as the D gene. Sequencing used CD4+ T cells from peripheral blood mononuclear cells, obtained before pregnancy. The CDR3 corresponds to CASSDQGGGELFF. The bases are TGTGCCAGCAGTGATCAGGGCGGCGGGGAGCTGTTTTTT.